This T cell receptor beta chain was captured in a study of blood T cell repertoires in COVID-19 (TCRdb year 2020). In the study overall: The collaborator samples originated in the United States, Italy and Spain and spanned the acute and convalescent phases of COVID-19. The sample metadata nearly always contained a de-identified subject ID, COVID-19 status, age in years and sex. Deeply sampled blood TCRbeta repertoires from subjects exposed to, actively infected with, or recovered from COVID-19 were included in the dataset. The prospective study material was composed of cDNA or gDNA derived from T cells, B-cell-depleted T cells, or PBMCs. Where HLA class I and class II types were available, the types were taken from metadata supplied by the sample provider, not from assay-based typing. Samples came from the ongoing ImmuneRACE study (first 160 participants) plus 1,254 subjects from 6 global collaborators. A freely available public database, intended as a resource for researchers studying the immune response to SARS-CoV-2, is where the repertoires were released. Overall results and qualifications from the work: How much clinical and demographic metadata was included differed by source and by participant, and the metadata was provided uncurated.

The immunoSEQ Assay, a bias-controlled multiplex PCR, was used to amplify TCRbeta CDR3 regions from genomic DNA. The source study handled its data this way. The number of nucleated cells in each sample was estimated from the amplification of reference gene primers within the assay. To quantify the absolute abundance of each unique TCRbeta CDR3 rearrangement, sequence reads were collapsed and filtered. Productive Simpson clonality was computed per sample as the square root of Simpson's diversity index over productive rearrangements. Imported from immuneACCESS, the table was reduced by TCRdb to in-frame sequences with V and J called. These copies leave out some clones; in studies compared against another copy, an unresolved V gene accounts for under half, and the cause of the remainder is not known. The V and J calls and clone size come from that table; D and trimming were worked out from the DNA. The sample contains approximately 250,000 clones, 65% to 90% of them found a single time. In total, the top ten clones hold more than 4.5% of the sample.

In Seattle, one collaborating source enrolled patients while the infection was active and tracked those patients longitudinally over the course of disease. The collaborating institutions used their own protocols to collect whole blood in K2EDTA tubes. For TCRbeta analysis, collaborators shipped samples as frozen whole blood, isolated PBMCs, or DNA extracted from either of those sample types. Trimming removed 1 base from V and 3 bases from J; the gene matches leave 4 bases unexplained. The CDR3 covers 16 residues, taking in both the cysteine and the phenylalanine. Only CDR3 DNA is held: 48 bases, read in frame from base 1. CDR1 and CDR2 are drawn from the germline V gene (reference sequence): SGHNT, YYREEE. Remarks on this clone: The antigen this receptor binds is unknown. Base qualities are not at hand, and no much larger clone is one base apart.

The sample was peripheral blood. The chain was built from TRBV5-4 and TRBJ2-3, with 11 bases in between that match TRBD2. The TCR sequence derives from a middle-aged man with COVID-19, enrolled during active disease. The CDR3 is CASSLKLAGVTDTQYF. The bases are TGTGCCAGCAGCTTGAAACTAGCGGGGGTTACAGATACGCAGTATTTT.